Shown below are 12 T cell receptor beta chains from a single sample sequenced in a study of T cell responses to AZD1222 COVID-19 vaccine. TCRdb's table, derived via immunoSEQ multiplex PCR, lists solely in-frame clones and lacks some. The top ten hold approximately 3% of the sample, which has roughly 120,000 clones, around nine tenths seen once. Sample: peripheral blood, taken on day 0 of AZD1222 vaccination. The receptor set was obtained from an adult in good health.

The chain employs TRBV18 and TRBJ2-3, with unresolved D. The CDR3 covers 15 residues. V shed 3 bases and J shed 4 bases, with 14 bases lying between them. Germline V CDR1 and CDR2: KGHSH, LQKENI. The CDR3 here is CASSPGGTGADTQYF. CDR3 nucleotides: TGTGCCAGCTCACCCGGCGGAACCGGCGCAGATACGCAGTATTTT.

The rearrangement links TRBV5-6 to TRBJ2-1; 10 bases agree with TRBD2. The germline V gene has CDR1 SGHDT and CDR2 YYEEEE. J lost 7 bases, V lost 6 bases, and 10 bases had no gene match. The CDR3 is 15 amino acids. This CDR3 reads CASNSGLAGDNEQFF. CDR3 sequence (DNA): TGTGCCAGCAACAGTGGGCTAGCGGGAGATAATGAGCAGTTCTTC.

The chain joins TRBV7-9 to TRBJ1-4, with TRBD1 matching 7 bases. Germline loops: CDR1 SEHNR, CDR2 FQNEAQ (reference sequence). J was trimmed by 7 bases and V by 7 bases; bases with no gene match: 12. The CDR3 has 15 amino acids. DNA for the CDR3: TGTGCCAGCAACCACCGACAGGGAAGGGGTGAAAAACTGTTTTTT. This gives the protein CASNHRQGRGEKLFF.

The chain joins TRBV19 to TRBJ1-1, with D tentatively TRBD1 (6 bases). Between the trimmed V and J ends, which lost 5 bases and 4 bases, there was a span of 14 bases. Germline assignment: CDR1 LNHDA and CDR2 SQIVND (reference sequence). The CDR3 runs 14 residues. DNA of the CDR3: TGTGCCAGTAGTCTCCGGAGGGGGGTCACTGAAGCTTTCTTT. Its translation: CASSLRRGVTEAFF.

The chain combines TRBV9 with TRBJ2-3, with 9 bases that match TRBD1. The trim removed 1 base at V and 2 bases at J, leaving 5 bases unmatched. The germline gives CDR1 SGDLS, CDR2 YYNGEE. The CDR3 contains 16 residues. The CDR3 bases are TGTGCCAGCAGCGTATCCGGGACAGGGATCACAGATACGCAGTATTTT. Encoded protein: CASSVSGTGITDTQYF.

The V call is TRBV19, the J call TRBJ1-2; TRBD1 is a possible D gene (5 bases). The CDR3 is 12 amino acids. The germline CDR1 and CDR2 sequences are LNHDA and SQIVND (reference sequence). With 6 bases removed from V and 7 bases from J, the gap between germline ends came to 12 bases. CDR3 loop: CASSVRVGGYTF. CDR3 in DNA: TGTGCCAGTAGCGTCAGGGTGGGTGGCTACACCTTC.

The V gene is TRBV28, the J gene TRBJ2-1, with D possibly matching TRBD2 (6 bases). The CDR3 is made up of 15 amino acids. With 5 bases removed from V and 4 bases from J, the gap between germline ends came to 15 bases. Germline V gene sequence: CDR1 MDHEN, CDR2 SYDVKM. CDR3 DNA: TGTGCCAGCAGTAGGCGGGGAGGTTCATACAATGAGCAGTTCTTC. Translated: CASSRRGGSYNEQFF.

The chain has TRBV3-1 (or the pseudogene TRBV3-2) and TRBJ1-1; D unclear. Per the germline V gene, CDR1 is LGHDT and CDR2 is YNNKEL (reference sequence). The CDR3 has 13 amino acids. The V and J ends lost 2 bases and 6 bases respectively, with 10 bases between them. This chain's CDR3 is CASSQRGGPEAFF. In DNA, the CDR3 is TGTGCCAGCAGCCAACGAGGCGGGCCTGAAGCTTTCTTT.

V usage is TRBV3-1 (or the pseudogene TRBV3-2) and J usage is TRBJ1-1; TRBD1 might be the D (5 bases). This CDR3 contains 13 residues. V lost 2 bases to trimming and J lost 7 bases, with 11 bases between them. Germline CDR1 and CDR2: LGHDT and YNNKEL (reference sequence). The DNA of the CDR3 is TGTGCCAGCAGCCAATTCCTCCAGGGTGAAGCTTTCTTT. Amino acid sequence: CASSQFLQGEAFF.

This CDR3 is CASSEAGGPNEQFF. In DNA, the CDR3 is TGTGCCAGCAGTGAAGCGGGAGGGCCAAATGAGCAGTTCTTC. This chain uses TRBV2 with TRBJ2-1, with 7 bases lining up with TRBD2. Germline-derived CDR1 and CDR2 are SNHLY and FYNNEI. V lost 0 bases, J lost 7 bases, and 3 bases stayed unmatched. The CDR3 is made up of 14 amino acids.

V is TRBV30 and J is TRBJ2-3; D is perhaps TRBD1 (6 bases). CDR3 length: 15 residues. Trimming left V 0 bases short and J 1 base short, with 11 bases between. In germline, CDR1 is GTSNPN, CDR2 SVGIG (reference sequence). CDR3 DNA: TGTGCCTGGAGTGTACAGGCAGGGGGCACAGATACGCAGTATTTT. It is translated as CAWSVQAGGTDTQYF.

The chain joins TRBV19 to TRBJ2-1, with D possibly being TRBD2 (6 bases). Trimming took 5 bases from V and 8 from J, leaving 13 bases between them. The CDR3 extends over 13 amino acids. Germline loops: CDR1 LNHDA, CDR2 SQIVND (reference sequence). In DNA form, the CDR3 reads TGTGCCAGTAGTGGGGCTCGGAGGGATGAGCAGTTCTTC. The encoded protein is CASSGARRDEQFF.